This TCR delta chain was identified in a study of γδ T cells in repeated Plasmodium falciparum infection. The germline V and J ends were trimmed by 3 bases and 1 base, with 24 bases remaining between them. CDR3 length equals 19 residues. CDR1 and CDR2 from the germline V gene are TSWWSYY and QGS. Flow sorting of PBMC yielded separate Vgamma9/Vdelta2+ and Vdelta2-negative gammadelta T cell populations for bulk repertoire analysis. Concerning this clone: TCRdb assigns this DNA the protein of a much larger clone, which departs from its translation at residue 13; this likely reflects a read error, and the protein shown comes from translating the DNA.

TCRdb re-processed the multiplex PCR reads using CATT. Altogether 50,000 or so delta-chain clones are present, 1.6% being singletons, with the ten largest covering 8.6%. The sequencing input was gamma-delta T cells from blood. This sequence originates from a pool of human donors (malaria-infected and uninfected, not separated). V is TRDV1 and J is TRDJ1; D gene uncertain. TCRdb supplies no J gene; here it was assigned by aligning the nucleotide sequence to germline. CDR3 region: CALGDNKFRCSPCTDKLIF. CDR3 bases: TGTGCTCTTGGGGACAATAAATTTCGCTGTTCCCCGTGCACCGATAAACTCATCTTT.